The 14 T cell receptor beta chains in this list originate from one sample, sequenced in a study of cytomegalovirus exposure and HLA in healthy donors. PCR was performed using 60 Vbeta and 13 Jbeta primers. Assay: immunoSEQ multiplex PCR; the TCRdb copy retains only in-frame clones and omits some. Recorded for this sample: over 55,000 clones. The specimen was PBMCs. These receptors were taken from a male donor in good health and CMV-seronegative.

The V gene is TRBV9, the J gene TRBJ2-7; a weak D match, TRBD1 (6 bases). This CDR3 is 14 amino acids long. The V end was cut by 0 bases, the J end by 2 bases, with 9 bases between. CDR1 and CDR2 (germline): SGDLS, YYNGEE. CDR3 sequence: CASSVDAGAYEQYF. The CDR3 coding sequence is TGTGCCAGCAGCGTAGATGCAGGGGCCTACGAGCAGTACTTC.

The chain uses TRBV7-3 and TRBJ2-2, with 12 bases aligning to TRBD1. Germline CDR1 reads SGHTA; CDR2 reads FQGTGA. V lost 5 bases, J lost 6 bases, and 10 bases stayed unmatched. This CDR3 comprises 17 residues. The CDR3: CASSSRDRGRGAGELFF. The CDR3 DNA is TGTGCCAGCAGCAGCCGGGACAGGGGGCGCGGGGCCGGGGAGCTGTTTTTT. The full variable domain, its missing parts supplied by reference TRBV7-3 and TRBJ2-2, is GAGVSQTPSNKVTEKGKYVELRCDPISGHTALYWYRQSLGQGPEFLIYFQGTGAADDSGLPNDRFFAVRPEGSVSTLKIQRTERGDSAVYLCASSSRDRGRGAGELFFGEGSRLTVL.

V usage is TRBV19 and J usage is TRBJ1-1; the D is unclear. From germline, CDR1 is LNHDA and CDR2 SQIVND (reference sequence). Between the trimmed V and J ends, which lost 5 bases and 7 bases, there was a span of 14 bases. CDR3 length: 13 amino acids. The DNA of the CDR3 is TGTGCCAGTAGTCCCCGTGGGCTGGATGAAGCTTTCTTT. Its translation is CASSPRGLDEAFF.

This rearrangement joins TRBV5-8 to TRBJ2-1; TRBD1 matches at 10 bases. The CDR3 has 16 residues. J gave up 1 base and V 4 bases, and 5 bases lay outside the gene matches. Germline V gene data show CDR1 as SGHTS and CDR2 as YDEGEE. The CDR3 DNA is TGTGCCAGCAGCAGACGACAGGGGGCATCCTACAATGAGCAGTTCTTC. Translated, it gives CASSRRQGASYNEQFF.

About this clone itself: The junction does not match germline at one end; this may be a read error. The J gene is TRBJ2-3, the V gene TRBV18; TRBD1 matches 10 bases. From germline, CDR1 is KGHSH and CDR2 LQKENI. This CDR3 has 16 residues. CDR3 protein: CASAPGGQGISDTQYF. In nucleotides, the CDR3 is TGTGCCAGCGCACCAGGGGGACAGGGGATCTCAGATACGCAGTATTTT.

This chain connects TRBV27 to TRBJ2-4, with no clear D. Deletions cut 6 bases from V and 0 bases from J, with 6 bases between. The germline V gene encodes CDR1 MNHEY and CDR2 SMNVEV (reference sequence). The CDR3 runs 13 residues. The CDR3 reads CASSGLAKNIQYF. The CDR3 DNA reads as TGTGCCAGCAGCGGTTTAGCCAAAAACATTCAGTACTTC.

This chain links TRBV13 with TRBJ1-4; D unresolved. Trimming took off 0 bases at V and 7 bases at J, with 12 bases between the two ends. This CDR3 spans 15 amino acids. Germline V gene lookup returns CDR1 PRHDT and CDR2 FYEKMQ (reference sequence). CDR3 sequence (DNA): TGTGCCAGCAGCTTAGGCCGGAGCGTTGGTGAAAAACTGTTTTTT. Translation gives CASSLGRSVGEKLFF. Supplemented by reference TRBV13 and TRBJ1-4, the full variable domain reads AAGVIQSPRHLIKEKRETATLKCYPIPRHDTVYWYQQGPGQDPQFLISFYEKMQSDKGSIPDRFSAQQFSDYHSELNMSSLELGDSALYFCASSLGRSVGEKLFFGSGTQLSVL.

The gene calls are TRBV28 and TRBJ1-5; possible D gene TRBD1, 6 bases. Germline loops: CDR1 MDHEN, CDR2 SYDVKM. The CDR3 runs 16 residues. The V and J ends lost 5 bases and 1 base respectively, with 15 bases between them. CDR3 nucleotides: TGTGCCAGCAGTATGACGCCAGGGGCGAGCAATCAGCCCCAGCATTTT. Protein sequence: CASSMTPGASNQPQHF.

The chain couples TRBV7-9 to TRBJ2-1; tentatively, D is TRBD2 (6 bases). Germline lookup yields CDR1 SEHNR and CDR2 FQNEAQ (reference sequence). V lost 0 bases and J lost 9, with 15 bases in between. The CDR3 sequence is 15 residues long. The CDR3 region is CASSLAGGTTAEQFF. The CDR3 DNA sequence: TGTGCCAGCAGCTTAGCGGGCGGGACGACTGCTGAGCAGTTCTTC.

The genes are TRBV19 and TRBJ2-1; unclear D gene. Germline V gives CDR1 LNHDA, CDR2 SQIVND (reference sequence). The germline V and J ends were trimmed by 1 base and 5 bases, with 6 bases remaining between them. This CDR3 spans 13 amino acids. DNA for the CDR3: TGTGCCAGTAGTATAGGGCACGACAATGAGCAGTTCTTC. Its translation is CASSIGHDNEQFF. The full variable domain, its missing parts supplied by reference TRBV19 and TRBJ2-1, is DGGITQSPKYLFRKEGQNVTLSCEQNLNHDAMYWYRQDPGQGLRLIYYSQIVNDFQKGDIAEGYSVSREKKESFPLTVTSAQKNPTAFYLCASSIGHDNEQFFGPGTRLTVL.

The CDR3 DNA follows: TGTGCCAGCAGCCAACAGGGACAGTCGGCCCTCCACTTT. It yields the protein CASSQQGQSALHF. The chain employs TRBV14 and TRBJ1-6; TRBD1 agrees at 7 bases. The CDR3 is made up of 13 amino acids. V lost 2 bases to trimming and J lost 14 bases; unmatched junction nucleotides: 6. Germline CDR1 and CDR2: SGHDN and FVKESK.

CDR3 nucleotides: TGCAGCGTTGAAAAAGGAGGGAGAGCTGAAGCTTTCTTT. Protein: CSVEKGGRAEAFF. This chain connects TRBV29-1 to TRBJ1-1; D is unclear. The CDR3 sequence is 13 residues long. V was clipped by 2 bases and J by 6 bases, with 13 bases between them. Germline V gene sequence: CDR1 SQVTM, CDR2 ANQGSEA.

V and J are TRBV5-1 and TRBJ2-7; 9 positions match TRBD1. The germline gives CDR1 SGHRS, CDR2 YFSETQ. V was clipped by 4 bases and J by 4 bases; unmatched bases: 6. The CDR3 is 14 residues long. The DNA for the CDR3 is TGCGCCAGCAGCCGGGACAGGGAGTCATACGAGCAGTACTTC. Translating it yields CASSRDRESYEQYF. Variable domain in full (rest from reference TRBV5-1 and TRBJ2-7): KAGVTQTPRYLIKTRGQQVTLSCSPISGHRSVSWYQQTPGQGLQFLFEYFSETQRNKGNFPGRFSGRQFSNSRSEMNVSTLELGDSALYLCASSRDRESYEQYFGPGTRLTVT.

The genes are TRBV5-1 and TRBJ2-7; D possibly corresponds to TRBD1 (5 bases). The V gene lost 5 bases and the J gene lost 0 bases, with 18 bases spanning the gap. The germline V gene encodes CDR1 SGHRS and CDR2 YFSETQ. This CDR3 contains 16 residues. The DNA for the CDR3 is TGCGCCAGCAGGACAGCCGCCTCGGCCCCCTCCTACGAGCAGTACTTC. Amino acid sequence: CASRTAASAPSYEQYF.